This TCR beta chain was sequenced in a study of memory CD4+ T cells and cytomegalovirus serostatus (dated by TCRdb to between 2018 and 2021). The study in broad terms: The roughly 35 healthy Belgian adults in the cohort included 9 who were CMV seropositive and roughly 25 who were CMV seronegative. To replicate a published TCR-based CMV serostatus classifier, the study sequenced CD4+ memory TCRbeta repertoires from a Belgian cohort whose cytomegalovirus serostatus was known.

This clone was observed a few times. Its recognized antigen is unknown. The sample holds no much larger clone one base away, and base qualities are not on file. Here is what the overall study found, with its caveats: For CMV serostatus prediction, a median bootstrapped AUC of roughly 0.94 was reached with the original framework, and a median bootstrapped AUC of about 0.89 was reached with a US-trained random forest. Among the roughly 160 previously reported CMV-associated TCRbeta sequences, 67 showed up in the CD4+ memory repertoires, with each one found in between one and five individuals. Only CD4+CD45RO+ memory cells were sequenced, unlike the original study, which covered naive and memory CD4+ and CD8+ populations. The results were read as suggesting that the CMV-associated TCR signature is, for the most part, present in the CD4+ memory repertoire. The original-framework classifier achieved a median bootstrapped AUC of roughly 0.95 with a 95% CI of 0.76-1.00 on the Belgian cohort.

A FACSAria II was used to sort memory CD4+ T cells, defined as single viable CD3+CD4+CD8-CD45RO+ cells. CMV serostatus was determined using a Roche Elecsys assay that detects serum IgG against CMV pp150, pp28, p38 and p52. Once the samples were thawed, total CD4+ T cells were enriched through positive selection using CD4 magnetic microbeads. The samples came from a different study that was designed specifically to examine the CD4+ T cell memory repertoire. Peripheral blood mononuclear cells were isolated and cryopreserved according to standard operating procedures, and serum was kept at -80 degrees C. Staining used CD3-PerCP (BW264/56), CD4-APC (RPA-T4), CD45RO-PE (UCHT1) and CD8-Pacific Orange (3B5) antibodies, with Sytox blue excluding non-viable cells. The CDR3 goes from the cysteine to the phenylalanine over 13 residues. The CDR3 DNA has 39 bases and is translated from base 1. CDR1 GTSNPN and CDR2 SVGIG are derived from the germline V gene (reference sequence). The junction shows trimming of 3 bases on V and 4 bases on J, plus 12 bases between the germline ends.

Genomic DNA was extracted from sorted cells with the Quick-DNA Microprep Kit. Amplification of TCRbeta DNA was done with the immunoSEQ hsTCRbeta kit, following the protocol from the manufacturer. An Illumina MiSeq instrument was used to sequence the TCRbeta libraries. Concerning the study's data processing: Removing out-of-frame sequences left approximately 2,400,000 distinct TCRbeta sequences, an average of approximately 61,000 per individual. Each individual was scored according to the count of roughly 160 previously reported CMV-associated TCRbeta sequences and the total productive distinct TCRbeta count. A beta-binomial model was reimplemented in Python, and scikit-learn random forests with default parameters were trained on data from the US cohort. On the Belgian cohort, classifier performance was reported as the median AUC, along with percentile confidence intervals, across 10,000 bootstrap iterations. As stored in TCRdb, this immuneACCESS dataset retains in-frame rearrangements with V and J assigned. A fraction of the clones does not appear; measured against another copy, unresolved V genes explain less than half of the discrepancy, and the remainder lacks a known reason. That table furnishes V, J and clone size, whereas the DNA furnished D and trimming. The sample includes about 60,000 clones, with around 80% observed a single time. The ten largest clones add up to approximately 0.53% of the sample.

This receptor was taken from an adult in good health and CMV-seronegative. Some clones in this sample may be carry-over from other donors' samples. Sequenced sample: memory CD4+ T cells from blood. This sequence uses TRBV30 and TRBJ2-5; 6 matching bases give a weak D call of TRBD2. In nucleotides, the sequence is TGTGCCTGGAGCCACCGGGGAGGAGAGACCCAGTACTTC. It translates as CAWSHRGGETQYF.